These 10 T cell receptor beta chains were all obtained from the same sample, sequenced in a study of blood T cell repertoires in COVID-19. TCRdb keeps only in-frame clones here, not all; method: immunoSEQ multiplex PCR. In the table there are 120,000 to 150,000 clones, 88% of which are singletons. The sample comprised peripheral blood. Receptors were obtained from a human donor in a cohort sampled during active COVID-19.

The chain joins TRBV5-4 to TRBJ2-5; 15 nucleotides align to TRBD2. V trimming: 10 bases; J trimming: 5 bases; junction bases outside the gene matches: 6. The CDR3 covers 14 residues. Germline-derived CDR1 and CDR2 are SGHNT and YYREEE (reference sequence). The chain's CDR3 is CAGTSGGTKETQYF. The CDR3 DNA sequence: TGTGCCGGGACTAGCGGGGGGACTAAGGAGACCCAGTACTTC.

The chain couples TRBV6-5 to TRBJ1-6, with TRBD1 identical over 9 bases. The CDR3 covers 15 residues. Germline-derived CDR1 and CDR2 are MNHEY and SVGAGI. The V and J ends lost 4 bases and 7 bases, in that order; junction bases with no gene match: 5. The CDR3 DNA is TGTGCCAGCAGTTTGTGGACAGGGGACAATTCACCCCTCCACTTT. It yields the protein CASSLWTGDNSPLHF.

The J gene is TRBJ2-7, the V gene TRBV7-2, with 10 bases identical to TRBD2. This CDR3 contains 14 residues. Germline-derived CDR1 and CDR2 are SGHTA and FQGNSA. Losses at the gene ends were 6 bases for V and 2 bases for J; bases not matched to a gene: 4. Here the CDR3 DNA reads TGTGCCAGCAGGCGAGGGACTAGCGCCTACGAGCAGTACTTC. Translation: CASRRGTSAYEQYF.

This sequence joins TRBV27 and TRBJ2-1; TRBD1 matches at 7 bases. There are 16 residues in the CDR3. Losses at the gene ends were 5 bases for V and 4 bases for J; bases not matched to a gene: 11. Germline V gives CDR1 MNHEY, CDR2 SMNVEV (reference sequence). CDR3 DNA: TGTGCCAGCAGTCCCAAGACAGGGCAAGGGTACAATGAGCAGTTCTTC. Translating gives CASSPKTGQGYNEQFF.

This chain joins TRBV2 and TRBJ2-7; 16 positions match TRBD2. Germline V CDR1 and CDR2: SNHLY, FYNNEI. The CDR3 totals 14 residues. J gave up 6 bases and V 6 bases, and 2 bases lay outside the gene matches. The CDR3 spells CASRGLAGGPEQYF. CDR3 bases: TGTGCCAGCAGGGGACTAGCGGGGGGGCCCGAGCAGTACTTC.

The chain links TRBV7-2 to TRBJ1-4; 7 nucleotides match TRBD1. The CDR3 runs 15 residues. The V segment lost 1 base and the J segment 5 bases; nucleotides outside the gene matches: 4. Germline CDR1 SGHTA, CDR2 FQGNSA. The CDR3 DNA reads TGTGCCAGCAGCTTAGTAGCCAGGGGGAATGAAAAACTGTTTTTT. As protein: CASSLVARGNEKLFF.

This chain links TRBV7-2 with TRBJ2-5; tentative D call: TRBD2 (7 bases). This CDR3 has 13 residues. V was shortened by 4 bases and J by 5 bases, with 11 bases between the two germline ends. CDR1 and CDR2 from the germline V gene are SGHTA and FQGNSA. CDR3 residues: CASSWGGRETQYF. The CDR3 DNA is TGTGCCAGCAGCTGGGGGGGGCGGGAGACCCAGTACTTC.

The CDR3, as DNA: TGTGCCAGTAGACAGGGGGCGGGGAGTTTTGGCTACACCTTC. This translates into CASRQGAGSFGYTF. The chain is built from TRBV6-5 and TRBJ1-2; 10 bases align to TRBD1. Germline V gene sequence: CDR1 MNHEY, CDR2 SVGAGI. J was trimmed by 7 bases and V by 9 bases; bases with no gene match: 11. This CDR3 has 14 amino acids.

The chain joins TRBV27 to TRBJ2-4; TRBD1 matches 9 bases. V was pared by 3 bases and J by 6 bases, with 3 bases of the junction left unmatched. Germline-derived CDR1 and CDR2 are MNHEY and SMNVEV (reference sequence). CDR3 length: 14 amino acids. DNA of the CDR3: TGTGCCAGCAGTTTCACAGGGGGCCGAAACATTCAGTACTTC. It is translated as CASSFTGGRNIQYF.

The chain is built from TRBV5-1 and TRBJ2-1, with a weak D call TRBD2 (7 bases). Looked up from germline, CDR1 is SGHRS and CDR2 is YFSETQ. The V end lost 3 bases, the J end lost 10 bases, and 14 bases lay between the germline ends. The CDR3 runs to 13 residues. DNA for the CDR3: TGCGCCAGCAGCTCCTGGGGGCGGGAGGAGCAGTTCTTC. Its translation: CASSSWGREEQFF.